A single sample is the source of the 14 T cell receptor beta chains below, sequenced in a study of cytomegalovirus exposure and HLA in healthy donors. 60 Vbeta and 13 Jbeta primers were used in PCR. TCRdb's table, derived via immunoSEQ multiplex PCR, lists solely in-frame clones and lacks some. The sample consists of about 110,000 clones, around 70% of them appearing once. The material sequenced was PBMCs. The receptors were gathered from a man younger than 40 in good health and CMV-seropositive.

V and J are TRBV19 and TRBJ2-1; TRBD2 matches at 8 bases. The CDR3 extends over 15 amino acids. After removal of 7 bases from V and 3 bases from J, the junction contained 8 bases not matched to a gene. The V gene's germline CDR1 is LNHDA and CDR2 SQIVND (reference sequence). CDR3 bases: TGTGCCAGTACCGGCGGGGGGCTTAACTACAATGAGCAGTTCTTC. Translation: CASTGGGLNYNEQFF.

A single count supports this clone. The rearrangement uses TRBV11-2 and TRBJ1-2; TRBD1 matches at 8 bases. The CDR3 consists of 15 residues. Per the germline V gene, CDR1 is SGHAT and CDR2 is FQNNGV. Trimming removed 1 base from V and 6 bases from J; junction bases left unmatched: 7. The CDR3, as DNA: TGTGCCAGCAGCTTAGGCAGGGGGCTCGAACATGGCTACACCTTC. Translating it yields CASSLGRGLEHGYTF.

This chain links TRBV2 with TRBJ2-5; D unresolved. CDR3 length equals 14 residues. Deletions cut 6 bases from V and 5 bases from J, with 16 bases between. Germline assignment: CDR1 SNHLY and CDR2 FYNNEI. CDR3 DNA sequence: TGTGCCAGCAGGTATCCCCCGCCCCGGGAGACCCAGTACTTC. This sequence encodes CASRYPPPRETQYF.

The chain has TRBV6-6 and TRBJ1-1; the match to TRBD1 covers 10 bases. V was clipped by 8 bases and J by 4 bases; unmatched bases: 1. Germline loops: CDR1 MNHNY, CDR2 SVGAGI (reference sequence). This CDR3 has 12 amino acids. The chain's CDR3 is CASRDRGTEAFF. In DNA, the CDR3 is TGTGCCAGCCGGGACAGGGGCACTGAAGCTTTCTTT.

J is TRBJ2-5 and V is TRBV6-5; no definite D call. The ends were cut back, 0 bases at V and 1 base at J, with 6 bases in the middle. The germline CDR1 and CDR2 sequences are MNHEY and SVGAGI. The CDR3 has 14 residues. CDR3 region: CASSYSNSQETQYF. The CDR3 DNA is TGTGCCAGCAGTTACTCGAACAGCCAAGAGACCCAGTACTTC.

This sequence joins TRBV19 and TRBJ1-2, with D tentatively TRBD1 (5 bases). Germline CDR1 reads LNHDA; CDR2 reads SQIVND (reference sequence). This CDR3 is 17 amino acids long. Trimming stripped 5 bases from V and 4 bases from J, with 23 bases between. The CDR3 DNA follows: TGTGCCAGTAGTTCCCCGCGGGGGATCGCTTCACGCTATGGCTACACCTTC. This gives the protein CASSSPRGIASRYGYTF.

Only a few counts were recorded for this clone. The V call is TRBV6-5, the J call TRBJ1-5, with D maybe TRBD1 (5 bases). The germline V and J ends were trimmed by 8 bases and 7 bases, with 12 bases remaining between them. The germline V gene encodes CDR1 MNHEY and CDR2 SVGAGI. The CDR3 totals 12 residues. DNA for the CDR3: TGTGCCAGCCGGACGGGGGACCAGCCCCAGCATTTT. Translating gives CASRTGDQPQHF.

The chain combines TRBV19 with TRBJ1-6; tentatively, D is TRBD1 (6 bases). Germline CDR1 reads LNHDA; CDR2 reads SQIVND (reference sequence). The V end lost 6 bases, the J end lost 8 bases, and 20 bases lay between the germline ends. CDR3 length: 16 residues. DNA for the CDR3: TGTGCCAGTAGACGTCAAGGTACAGGGTTCGATTCACCCCTCCACTTT. Amino acid sequence: CASRRQGTGFDSPLHF.

This clone was picked up one time. The CDR3 nucleotides are TGTGCCAGCAGCGGCGGACTAGCGCTACACAATGAGCAGTTCTTC. It translates to CASSGGLALHNEQFF. The gene calls are TRBV9 and TRBJ2-1; 9 bases map to TRBD2. There are 15 residues in the CDR3. The germline CDR1 and CDR2 sequences are SGDLS and YYNGEE. V lost 3 bases, J lost 5 bases, and 6 bases stayed unmatched.

This clone was detected a few times. J is TRBJ1-1 and V is TRBV5-1, with D possibly matching TRBD1 (5 bases). Trimming shortened V by 3 bases and J by 3 bases, and 12 bases separated the two germline ends. Germline V gene lookup returns CDR1 SGHRS and CDR2 YFSETQ. The CDR3 runs 14 residues. CDR3: CASSWGGEDTEAFF. The CDR3 DNA follows: TGCGCCAGCAGCTGGGGAGGGGAGGACACTGAAGCTTTCTTT.

Details on this clone: One end of the junction is discordant with germline, which a read error may explain. V gene TRBV7-2 combines with J gene TRBJ1-2; maybe TRBD1 (5 bases). This CDR3 has 15 residues. Germline lookup yields CDR1 SGHTA and CDR2 FQGNSA. The CDR3 DNA reads as TGTGCCAGCAGCTTAAGTGCGACAGCTAACTATGGCTACCCCTTC. The encoded protein is CASSLSATANYGYPF.

The V and J genes are TRBV19 and TRBJ2-5; maybe TRBD1 (6 bases). The V and J ends lost 8 bases and 5 bases respectively, with 15 bases between them. The CDR3 spans 13 residues. CDR1 and CDR2 from the germline V gene are LNHDA and SQIVND (reference sequence). The DNA for the CDR3 is TGTGCCAGTGAAGAACAGGGTACGGAGACCCAGTACTTC. This sequence encodes CASEEQGTETQYF.

The genes are TRBV7-6 and TRBJ2-2; TRBD2 matches 12 bases. Germline V CDR1 and CDR2: SGHVS, FNYEAQ. Unmatched junction bases numbered 4, after V lost 1 base and J lost 4 bases. This CDR3 region has 17 residues. CDR3 DNA sequence: TGTGCCAGCAGCTTAGTACCTAGCGGGGGGGCCACCGGGGAGCTGTTTTTT. As protein: CASSLVPSGGATGELFF.

This sequence joins TRBV7-9 and TRBJ1-1, with 8 positions matching TRBD1. Trimming took 5 bases from V and 6 from J; bases not matched to a gene: 8. Germline loops: CDR1 SEHNR, CDR2 FQNEAQ (reference sequence). The length of the CDR3 is 14 residues. The CDR3 spells CASSRTTGEAEAFF. The CDR3 bases are TGTGCCAGCAGCCGAACGACAGGGGAGGCTGAAGCTTTCTTT.